Shown below are 19 T cell receptor beta chains from a single sample sequenced in a study of T cell responses to AZD1222 COVID-19 vaccine. Clones were sequenced by immunoSEQ multiplex PCR, and TCRdb holds only the in-frame ones, with some missing. Here the sample spans 150,000 to 200,000 clones, 80% to 90% being singletons. The sequencing here drew on peripheral blood, taken on day 0 of AZD1222 vaccination. The source is an adult in good health.

The chain combines TRBV28 with TRBJ1-4; D gene unclear. From germline, CDR1 is MDHEN and CDR2 SYDVKM. The CDR3 length is 14 residues. The germline V and J ends were trimmed by 10 bases and 11 bases, with 23 bases remaining between them. The CDR3 protein is CAITPGGRVEKLFF. In DNA form, the CDR3 reads TGTGCCATCACCCCCGGCGGGCGGGTGGAGAAACTGTTTTTT.

The chain's CDR3 is CASLRGLNTEAFF. Here the CDR3 DNA reads TGTGCCAGCCTCCGGGGGCTGAACACTGAAGCTTTCTTT. V usage is TRBV12-3 or TRBV12-4 and J usage is TRBJ1-1; D may be TRBD1 (6 bases). V lost 8 bases to trimming and J lost 0 bases, with 10 bases between them. The CDR3 runs to 13 residues.

This chain joins TRBV5-4 and TRBJ2-1, with 9 bases fitting TRBD2. V lost 0 bases and J lost 6; bases outside the gene matches: 7. The CDR3 runs 16 residues. CDR1 and CDR2 (germline): SGHNT, YYREEE (reference sequence). CDR3 in DNA: TGTGCCAGCAGCTTGGGGGGGCTAGCGGGATCCAATGAGCAGTTCTTC. Translated, it gives CASSLGGLAGSNEQFF.

This clone was recorded only once. The gene calls are TRBV5-4 and TRBJ1-1, with 7 bases aligning to TRBD1. The CDR3 loop spans 17 amino acids. The germline CDR1 and CDR2 sequences are SGHNT and YYREEE (reference sequence). J lost 0 bases, V lost 3 bases, and 11 bases had no gene match. The CDR3 nucleotides read TGTGCCAGCAGCTCGGGACAGCCACGAGGGATGAACACTGAAGCTTTCTTT. It codes for CASSSGQPRGMNTEAFF.

The chain links TRBV28 to TRBJ1-1; D possibly corresponds to TRBD1 (5 bases). The germline V gene encodes CDR1 MDHEN and CDR2 SYDVKM. Trimming shortened V by 6 bases and J by 5 bases, and 10 bases separated the two germline ends. The CDR3 consists of 12 residues. For the CDR3, the DNA is TGTGCCAGCAGATCCGGGACGACTGAAGCTTTCTTT. Translating gives CASRSGTTEAFF. The full variable domain, rest sourced from reference TRBV28 and TRBJ1-1, is DVKVTQSSRYLVKRTGEKVFLECVQDMDHENMFWYRQDPGLGLRLIYFSYDVKMKEKGDIPEGYSVSREKKERFSLILESASTNQTSMYLCASRSGTTEAFFGQGTRLTVV.

The chain joins TRBV5-4 to TRBJ1-6; D is ambiguous. V shed 4 bases and J shed 6 bases, with 11 bases lying between them. Per germline, CDR1 SGHNT and CDR2 YYREEE (reference sequence). The CDR3 contains 14 residues. CDR3 DNA sequence: TGTGCCAGCAGCGCGGGAACCACTAATTCACCCCTCCACTTT. It codes for CASSAGTTNSPLHF.

The chain couples TRBV3-1 (or the pseudogene TRBV3-2) to TRBJ2-7; D remains unclear. CDR1 is LGHDT, CDR2 YNNKEL, per germline (reference sequence). This CDR3 is built from 12 residues. V was trimmed by 0 bases and J by 4 bases, leaving 4 bases between them. The CDR3 is CASSQDEYEQYF. CDR3 nucleotides: TGTGCCAGCAGCCAAGATGAGTACGAGCAGTACTTC.

The chain recombines TRBV3-1 (or the pseudogene TRBV3-2) with TRBJ1-4; 7 bases match TRBD1. This CDR3 comprises 14 residues. V lost 2 bases, J lost 5 bases, and 2 bases stayed unmatched. The germline CDR1 and CDR2 sequences are LGHDT and YNNKEL (reference sequence). The CDR3 sequence: CASSQRQGNEKLFF. Written as DNA, the CDR3 is TGTGCCAGCAGCCAACGACAGGGCAATGAAAAACTGTTTTTT.

This clone has only one observation. The rearrangement uses TRBV9 and TRBJ1-1; 9 positions agree with TRBD1. CDR3 size: 14 residues. V lost 4 bases and J lost 4; bases outside the gene matches: 5. Germline V gene sequence: CDR1 SGDLS, CDR2 YYNGEE. CDR3: CASSTQGAGTEAFF. The CDR3 DNA reads as TGTGCCAGCAGCACACAGGGGGCGGGCACTGAAGCTTTCTTT.

The rearrangement uses TRBV19 and TRBJ1-6; 9 bases map to TRBD1. V shed 6 bases and J 7 bases; nucleotides not matched to a gene: 7. From germline, CDR1 is LNHDA and CDR2 SQIVND (reference sequence). The CDR3 runs 15 residues. The CDR3 reads CASRVATGGNSPLHF. The CDR3 nucleotides are TGTGCCAGTAGAGTCGCGACAGGGGGGAATTCACCCCTCCACTTT.

The CDR3 bases are TGTGCCAGCAGTGGGGCCGGGACCCCCGGTGAGACCCAGTACTTC. This codes for CASSGAGTPGETQYF. The J gene is TRBJ2-5, the V gene TRBV25-1; perhaps D is TRBD1 or TRBD2 (5 bases each). Germline CDR1 is MGHDK and CDR2 is SYGVNS. This CDR3 has 15 residues. The V and J ends lost 4 bases and 5 bases respectively, with 17 bases between them.

The chain couples TRBV7-9 to TRBJ2-2, with D tentatively TRBD2 (5 bases). Trimming shortened V by 1 base and J by 2 bases, and 8 bases separated the two germline ends. The CDR3 is 15 residues long. The germline gives CDR1 SEHNR, CDR2 FQNEAQ (reference sequence). CDR3 nucleotides: TGTGCCAGCAGCTTAGGAGGGTCAAACACCGGGGAGCTGTTTTTT. Protein: CASSLGGSNTGELFF.

The chain has TRBV4-3 and TRBJ1-5; perhaps TRBD1 as D (6 bases). V was shortened by 4 bases and J by 6 bases, with 13 bases between the two germline ends. Looked up from germline, CDR1 is LGHNA and CDR2 is YSLEER. The CDR3 runs 14 residues. The CDR3 is CASSPGGIGQPQHF. CDR3 DNA: TGCGCCAGCAGCCCCGGGGGCATCGGTCAGCCCCAGCATTTT.

This rearrangement joins TRBV28 to TRBJ2-7; tentatively, D is TRBD1 or TRBD2 (5 bases each). Germline assignment: CDR1 MDHEN and CDR2 SYDVKM. The CDR3 is 15 amino acids. The V gene lost 4 bases and the J gene lost 2 bases, with 15 bases spanning the gap. The CDR3 region is CASSSGTNPPYEQYF. DNA of the CDR3: TGTGCCAGCAGTTCCGGGACCAACCCCCCCTACGAGCAGTACTTC.

The V call is TRBV5-1, the J call TRBJ2-6; 11 nucleotides match TRBD2. CDR1 and CDR2 (germline): SGHRS, YFSETQ. V gave up 3 bases and J gave up 0 bases; unmatched junction bases: 8. This CDR3 comprises 19 residues. The CDR3 DNA sequence: TGCGCCAGCAGCTCGAGGACTAGCGGGTCGACCTCTGGGGCCAACGTCCTGACTTTC. Amino acid sequence: CASSSRTSGSTSGANVLTF.

The CDR3 loop reads CASSPLAGGSYNEQFF. CDR3 DNA sequence: TGCGCCAGCAGCCCCCTAGCGGGAGGGTCCTACAATGAGCAGTTCTTC. V and J are TRBV4-3 and TRBJ2-1; 12 nucleotides match TRBD2. CDR3 length: 16 residues. Trimming took 4 bases from V and 1 from J; bases not matched to a gene: 2. Germline V gene lookup returns CDR1 LGHNA and CDR2 YSLEER.

This chain connects TRBV5-8 to TRBJ1-4, with a possible D match to TRBD1 (5 bases). V was shortened by 5 bases and J by 10 bases, with 18 bases between the two germline ends. Germline CDR1 reads SGHTS; CDR2 reads YDEGEE. This CDR3 has 14 residues. The CDR3 coding sequence is TGTGCCAGCAGATTACCCGGGGGAAACGGAAAACTGTTTTTT. Its translation: CASRLPGGNGKLFF. The complete variable domain, with remaining parts taken from reference TRBV5-8 and TRBJ1-4, reads EAGVTQSPTHLIKTRGQQATLRCSPISGHTSVYWYQQALGLGLQFLLWYDEGEERNRGNFPPRFSGRQFPNYSSELNVNALELEDSALYLCASRLPGGNGKLFFGSGTQLSVL.

In regard to this clone: Additional DNA sequences in this sample encode the identical CDR3. The chain combines TRBV5-1 with TRBJ1-3; 8 positions agree with TRBD1. The CDR3 extends over 15 amino acids. Per the germline V gene, CDR1 is SGHRS and CDR2 is YFSETQ. After removal of 0 bases from V and 1 base from J, the junction contained 0 bases not matched to a gene. CDR3 sequence: CASSLGTGSGNTIYF. CDR3 bases: TGCGCCAGCAGCTTGGGGACAGGGTCTGGAAACACCATATATTTT.

This clone has a single count. The chain recombines TRBV25-1 with TRBJ2-7, with TRBD1 matching over 9 bases. CDR3 size: 13 residues. Unmatched junction bases numbered 5, after V lost 7 bases and J lost 4 bases. The germline gives CDR1 MGHDK, CDR2 SYGVNS. The CDR3 is CASTGTGRYEQYF. DNA of the CDR3: TGTGCCAGCACCGGGACAGGGCGATACGAGCAGTACTTC.